The rows below give T cell receptor beta chains drawn from one sample of a study of blood T cell repertoires in COVID-19. TCRdb keeps only in-frame clones here, not all; method: immunoSEQ multiplex PCR. The sample includes 120,000 to 150,000 clones, 84% of them seen just once. The sample taken for sequencing was peripheral blood. The receptors were gathered from a human donor in a cohort sampled during active COVID-19. CDR3s include the opening cysteine and the closing phenylalanine or tryptophan. The D gene is left open where the match is weak. Expanded clones get a size class; other rows say once, few or many, or leave the size out.

NA	14	TRBV27	TRBJ1-1	NA	TGTGCCAGCTCGAGGGGGGGGCGCTGGACTGAAGCTTTCTTT	CASSRGGRWTEAFF
NA	17	TRBV5-1	TRBJ2-3	NA	TGCGCCAGCAGCTCAGGAGGGACCCCCTTTGCGCAAGATACGCAGTATTTT	CASSSGGTPFAQDTQYF
TRBD2	15	TRBV3-1/TRBV3-2	TRBJ2-7	NA	TGTGCCAGCAGCGTTAGCGGGGCGGGGGAGAACGAGCAGTACTTC	CASSVSGAGENEQYF
NA	15	TRBV6-1	TRBJ2-3	NA	TGTGCCAGCAGTGAAGGGACAGTTAGCACAGATACGCAGTATTTT	CASSEGTVSTDTQYF
NA	15	TRBV2	TRBJ2-1	NA	TGTGCCAGCAGTGCGCTGGGCAGGAGGGTTGATGAGCAGTTCTTC	CASSALGRRVDEQFF
TRBD1	16	TRBV30	TRBJ2-1	few	TGTGCCTGGAGTCGGCCGGTTGGGACAGGGGGGCATGAGCAGTTCTTC	CAWSRPVGTGGHEQFF
NA	12	TRBV2	TRBJ2-5	NA	TGTGCCACTAACCGGGCGGGCGAGACCCAGTACTTC	CATNRAGETQYF
NA	13	TRBV7-2	TRBJ2-1	NA	TGTGCCAGCAGCTTAAGGGGGGGCGATGAGCAGTTCTTC	CASSLRGGDEQFF
TRBD1	18	TRBV6-2/TRBV6-3	TRBJ1-5	NA	TGTGCCAGCAGTTACTCGGGGACAGGGCCAACCGGACATCAGCCCCAGCATTTT	CASSYSGTGPTGHQPQHF
TRBD1	18	TRBV4-2	TRBJ2-4	NA	TGTGCCAGCAGCCAAGATCCGACAGGGGGCCGTCTCGGGAACATTCAGTACTTC	CASSQDPTGGRLGNIQYF
TRBD1	16	TRBV5-1	TRBJ2-2	NA	TGCGCCAGCACTCCGGGACAGGGGACCAACACCGGGGAGCTGTTTTTT	CASTPGQGTNTGELFF
TRBD1	19	TRBV15	TRBJ2-5	NA	TGTGCCACCAGCAGAGAGGGATCTGGAACAGGGGGCATGCGAGAGACCCAGTACTTC	CATSREGSGTGGMRETQYF
TRBD1	13	TRBV5-6	TRBJ1-3	NA	TGTGCCAGCAGCCGGGACAGATTAAACACCATATATTTT	CASSRDRLNTIYF
TRBD1	14	TRBV7-2	TRBJ1-2	NA	TGTGCCAGCAGCGCCACAGGGGGGCACTATGGCTACACCTTC	CASSATGGHYGYTF
TRBD2	14	TRBV5-1	TRBJ2-5	NA	TGCGCCAGCAGCTTTAGCGGGGGCCAAGAGACCCAGTACTTC	CASSFSGGQETQYF
TRBD1	14	TRBV4-3	TRBJ1-2	once	TGCGCCAGCAGCCAGGGACAGGGGGCCGATGGCTACACCTTC	CASSQGQGADGYTF
TRBD2	17	TRBV7-2	TRBJ2-5	NA	TGTGCCAGCAGCTTAGCCAGGCTAGCGGGGCCCCAAGAGACCCAGTACTTC	CASSLARLAGPQETQYF
TRBD1	18	TRBV11-3	TRBJ2-7	few	TGTGCCAGCAGCTTAGATAACAGGGGGCGCGTCCTTTTCTACGAGCAGTACTTC	CASSLDNRGRVLFYEQYF
TRBD1	15	TRBV2	TRBJ2-1	NA	TGTGCCAGCAGCGAGACAGGGGGCGATTTCAATGAGCAGTTCTTC	CASSETGGDFNEQFF
NA	14	TRBV5-1	TRBJ1-1	NA	TGCGCCAGCAGCTTGACCCGGGGTTACACTGAAGCTTTCTTT	CASSLTRGYTEAFF
TRBD1	12	TRBV10-3	TRBJ1-1	NA	TGTGCCATCAGCAACGACAGGGGCAAAGCTTTCTTT	CAISNDRGKAFF
NA	17	TRBV5-4	TRBJ2-3	NA	TGTGCCAGCAGCTCGGTACCGGGACAACCTAGCACAGATACGCAGTATTTT	CASSSVPGQPSTDTQYF
TRBD1	13	TRBV9	TRBJ1-2	NA	TGTGCCAGCAGCGCGGACAGGGTGGGCGGCTACACCTTC	CASSADRVGGYTF
TRBD1	13	TRBV19	TRBJ1-1	NA	TGTGCCAGTAGTATAGGGATAGAGGGGGCGGCTTTCTTT	CASSIGIEGAAFF
TRBD1	16	TRBV18	TRBJ2-5	NA	TGTGCCAGCTCACCACTGACCGGGACAGGGCAAGAGACCCAGTACTTC	CASSPLTGTGQETQYF
NA	15	TRBV5-4	TRBJ1-1	NA	TGTGCCAGCAGCTTGCAGGGATCGGTTAACACTGAAGCTTTCTTT	CASSLQGSVNTEAFF
TRBD2	17	TRBV9	TRBJ2-2	NA	TGTGCCAGCAGCGTAGGAAATAGCGGGGGGAACACCGGGGAGCTGTTTTTT	CASSVGNSGGNTGELFF
TRBD2	13	TRBV10-3	TRBJ2-1	NA	TGTGCCATCAATCCGGGACTAGATTATGAGCAGTTCTTC	CAINPGLDYEQFF
NA	13	TRBV2	TRBJ1-2	NA	TGTGCCAGCAGTGGATTCCAGGGTAGTGGCTACACCTTC	CASSGFQGSGYTF
NA	16	TRBV6-2/TRBV6-3	TRBJ1-5	NA	TGTGCCAGCAGTTACCGGGGGGCAAGGGGCAATCAGCCCCAGCATTTT	CASSYRGARGNQPQHF
NA	13	TRBV7-9	TRBJ2-2	NA	TGTGCCAGCAGCGCGACTAGTTTCGGGGAGCTGTTTTTT	CASSATSFGELFF
NA	14	TRBV19	TRBJ2-3	NA	TGTGCCAGTAGTATCACGCGGACTGAAGATACGCAGTATTTT	CASSITRTEDTQYF
TRBD1	15	TRBV30	TRBJ1-2	NA	TGTGCCTGGAGTAGAATAAGAACAGGGGGCCATGGCTACACCTTC	CAWSRIRTGGHGYTF
TRBD1	14	TRBV6-1	TRBJ1-2	NA	TGTGCCAGCAGTGAAAGGGGGCGCGTCTATGGCTACACCTTC	CASSERGRVYGYTF
NA	14	TRBV3-1/TRBV3-2	TRBJ1-1	NA	TGTGCCAGCAGCCATTTAATGGGGGGGGCTGAAGCTTTCTTT	CASSHLMGGAEAFF
NA	11	TRBV20-1	TRBJ1-1	NA	TGCAGTGCTGTTACAAATACTGAAGCTTTCTTT	CSAVTNTEAFF
NA	15	TRBV28	TRBJ1-1	NA	TGTGCCAGCAGTAGCCCTACATCTCGGGGGACTGAAGCTTTCTTT	CASSSPTSRGTEAFF
NA	17	TRBV9	TRBJ2-1	NA	TGTGCCAGCAGCCCGGGGGTCGCGAAGACTTCCTACAATGAGCAGTTCTTC	CASSPGVAKTSYNEQFF
TRBD2	13	TRBV10-1	TRBJ2-7	NA	TGCGCCAGCCAAACTAGCGGGGGGAACGAGCAGTACTTC	CASQTSGGNEQYF
TRBD1	14	TRBV5-4	TRBJ2-7	NA	TGTGCCAGCAGCCAGGGGACAGGGGACTACGAGCAGTACTTC	CASSQGTGDYEQYF
NA	13	TRBV3-1/TRBV3-2	TRBJ2-5	few	TGTGCCAGCAGCCTACGGGGGCAAGAGACCCAGTACTTC	CASSLRGQETQYF
TRBD1	17	TRBV6-2/TRBV6-3	TRBJ1-4	NA	TGTGCCAGCAGTTCTAAATTCGGGACAGCAACTAATGAAAAACTGTTTTTT	CASSSKFGTATNEKLFF